This T cell receptor (beta chain) was observed in a study of vaccination effects on CD4 cells after COVID-19. The data were produced by immunoSEQ multiplex PCR, yet TCRdb's version contains in-frame clones alone and is incomplete. The sample consists of 9,500 to 15,000 clones, approximately 75% of them appearing once. Germline CDR1 MGHRA, CDR2 YSYEKL. Losses at the gene ends were 4 bases for V and 1 base for J; bases not matched to a gene: 7. The CDR3 is made up of 16 amino acids. ViraFEST expansion of antigen-specific CD4+ T cells with viral peptide pools preceded sequencing. Subsequent to less than 13 days of culture, CD4+ T cells were isolated. The participants, recipients of two vaccine doses, got either BNT162b2 or mRNA-1273. Nucleocapsid antibodies stayed negative before and after vaccination, showing no earlier SARS-CoV-2 infection. Every well housed 2.1 million or so PBMC, which grew in culture alongside around 9.8 IU/ml IL-2 and about 10 ug/ml peptides.

The sample holds one count of this clone. Its antigen is currently unknown. The study's findings and limits: Small numbers of convalescent patients limited the study. It also lacked early post-infection timepoints.

This specimen consisted of CD4+ T cells from PBMCs cultured with SARS-CoV-2 spike peptides, obtained after COVID-19 vaccination. The chain links TRBV4-1 to TRBJ2-3; 8 bases match TRBD2. The origin of this receptor is a human donor who received a COVID-19 vaccine. CDR3 sequence: CASSPGGRGGTDTQYF. In DNA form, the CDR3 reads TGCGCCAGCAGCCCCGGCGGGCGGGGGGGCACAGATACGCAGTATTTT.